A single sample is the source of the 7 T cell receptor beta chains below, sequenced in a study of shared clonotypes between healthy human individuals. Sequenced by immunoSEQ multiplex PCR; TCRdb stores in-frame clones only, minus some. Among over 850,000 clones listed, around 78% were seen once. The sample taken for sequencing was memory CD4+ T cells from PBMCs. Described subset: CD45RA-negative fraction. These receptors all come from a man between 18 and 29 years old in good health. Some clones in this sample may be carry-over from other donors' samples.

In its sample, this clone was seen many times. V usage is TRBV15 and J usage is TRBJ2-4; perhaps TRBD1 as D (6 bases). CDR1 is LNHNV, CDR2 YYDKDF, per germline (reference sequence). Trimming stripped 1 base from V and 0 bases from J, with 19 bases between. The CDR3 totals 19 residues. CDR3 coding DNA: TGTGCCACCAGCAGAGTTACAGGGACCAGAAAAATAGCCAAAAACATTCAGTACTTC. Its translation is CATSRVTGTRKIAKNIQYF.

The chain is built from TRBV2 and TRBJ2-7; D is tentatively TRBD1 or TRBD2 (5 bases each). Germline V CDR1 and CDR2: SNHLY, FYNNEI. Trimming removed 9 bases from V and 0 bases from J, with 18 bases in between. The CDR3 covers 15 residues. CDR3 in DNA: TGTGCCAGTAACACGGGACGGACCGTCTCCTACGAGCAGTACTTC. The encoded protein is CASNTGRTVSYEQYF.

The CDR3 nucleotides are TGTGCCAGCAGCCAACTAGCGGCCCAAGAGACCCAGTACTTC. As protein: CASSQLAAQETQYF. The chain combines TRBV5-5 with TRBJ2-5; 8 bases fit TRBD2. The CDR3 loop spans 14 amino acids. J gave up 1 base and V 4 bases, and 3 bases lay outside the gene matches. Looked up from germline, CDR1 is SGHKS and CDR2 is YYEKEE (reference sequence).

V and J are TRBV19 and TRBJ2-7, with a possible D match to TRBD1 (6 bases). Trimming took off 10 bases at V and 3 bases at J, with 19 bases between the two ends. The CDR3 totals 14 residues. CDR1 is LNHDA, CDR2 SQIVND, per germline (reference sequence). The CDR3, as DNA: TGTGCCACCAGACCACAGGGTTCCGTCTACGAGCAGTACTTC. Protein sequence: CATRPQGSVYEQYF.

V and J are TRBV27 and TRBJ2-5; TRBD2 agrees at 10 bases. The germline CDR1 and CDR2 sequences are MNHEY and SMNVEV (reference sequence). Unmatched junction bases numbered 5, after V lost 6 bases and J lost 4 bases. This CDR3 contains 14 residues. The CDR3 here is CASRSSGSRETQYF. As DNA, the CDR3 is TGTGCCAGCAGGTCTAGCGGGAGTAGAGAGACCCAGTACTTC.

The chain combines TRBV7-2 with TRBJ2-7, with 7 bases that match TRBD2. The CDR3 extends over 14 amino acids. With V trimmed by 7 bases and J by 2 bases, 8 bases remained unmatched. CDR1 is SGHTA and CDR2 is FQGNSA in the germline V gene. The DNA for the CDR3 is TGTGCCAGCACCACGCGGAGCGGGACCTACGAGCAGTACTTC. Translating gives CASTTRSGTYEQYF.

The chain links TRBV28 to TRBJ1-5, with a tentative D call TRBD1 (5 bases). Germline CDR1 MDHEN, CDR2 SYDVKM. The CDR3 spans 14 residues. Between the trimmed V and J ends, which lost 3 bases and 6 bases, there was a span of 12 bases. This CDR3 is CASSFAGVGQPQHF. Written as DNA, the CDR3 is TGTGCCAGCAGTTTTGCGGGGGTGGGTCAGCCCCAGCATTTT. Using reference TRBV28 and TRBJ1-5 for the parts outside the CDR3, the full variable domain is DVKVTQSSRYLVKRTGEKVFLECVQDMDHENMFWYRQDPGLGLRLIYFSYDVKMKEKGDIPEGYSVSREKKERFSLILESASTNQTSMYLCASSFAGVGQPQHFGDGTRLSIL.